This paragraph reports one T cell receptor beta chain. In the authors' methods: Nucleated cell number was recorded as an estimate derived from reference gene primer amplification. Using immunoSEQ multiplex PCR, the repertoire was profiled, and TCRdb retains in-frame clones only, with some absent. V, J and clone size are those of that table, while D and trimming were read from the DNA. Of 200,000 to 250,000 clones in the sample, around 80% were seen once. This CDR3 comprises 16 residues. Looked up from germline, CDR1 is SGHRS and CDR2 is YFSETQ. The junction had 9 bases not matched to a gene; V was cut back by 3 bases and J by 5 bases. The data were obtained in a study of blood T cell repertoires in COVID-19. The wider study: Donors in the United States, Italy and Spain gave samples during acute or convalescent COVID-19. Sources were T cells, B-cell-depleted T cells, or PBMCs; the material itself was cDNA or gDNA.

The sample comprised peripheral blood. The chain links TRBV5-1 to TRBJ2-2; 8 bases map to TRBD2. The TCR originated in an older woman with acute or convalescent COVID-19. The CDR3 DNA follows: TGCGCCAGCAGCTCGGAGTCGCTAGCGGGTACCGGGGAGCTGTTTTTT. It encodes CASSSESLAGTGELFF.